These 15 T cell receptor beta chains were sequenced from one sample in a study of cytomegalovirus exposure and HLA in healthy donors. PCR amplification relied on 60 Vbeta primers (plus 13 Jbeta primers). The protocol was immunoSEQ multiplex PCR, while the TCRdb copy is restricted to in-frame clones and leaves out a portion. The sample holds over 70,000 clones; around four fifths are singletons and the top ten take about 2.7%. The sequenced sample consisted of PBMCs. These receptors were collected from a male donor in good health and CMV-seropositive.

This clone has only a few counts. The chain uses TRBV15 and TRBJ2-7; D possibly corresponds to TRBD2 (6 bases). V was pared by 5 bases and J by 4 bases, with 21 bases between. Germline values: CDR1 LNHNV, CDR2 YYDKDF (reference sequence). The CDR3 consists of 16 residues. The CDR3: CATSRGLGQDQYEQYF. As DNA, the CDR3 is TGTGCCACCAGCCGGGGACTTGGACAAGACCAATACGAGCAGTACTTC.

Concerning this clone itself: The junction departs from germline at one end; a sequencing error may be responsible. The chain couples TRBV7-9 to TRBJ1-1; the D is unclear. Germline values: CDR1 SEHNR, CDR2 FQNEAQ (reference sequence). The CDR3 has 13 residues. In DNA, the CDR3 is TGTTCCAGCAGCTTAGGCACAAACACTGAAGCTTTCTTT. As protein: CSSSLGTNTEAFF. The whole variable domain, filled in from reference TRBV7-9 and TRBJ1-1, reads DTGVSQNPRHKITKRGQNVTFRCDPISEHNRLYWYRQTLGQGPEFLTYFQNEAQLEKSRLLSDRFSAERPKGSFSTLEIQRTEQGDSAMYLCSSSLGTNTEAFFGQGTRLTVV.

The chain couples TRBV5-1 to TRBJ2-7; 7 bases agree with TRBD2. V shed 2 bases, J shed 5 bases, and the junction held 16 bases outside the gene matches. The CDR3 has 17 residues. Germline CDR1 reads SGHRS; CDR2 reads YFSETQ. This chain's CDR3 is CASSFRSGAGDFHEQYF. The DNA for the CDR3 is TGCGCCAGCAGCTTTAGAAGTGGCGCGGGAGACTTCCACGAGCAGTACTTC.

The CDR3 region has the DNA TGTGCCAGCAGACAGACAAACTATGGCTACACCTTC. Translated, it gives CASRQTNYGYTF. The chain is built from TRBV6-5 and TRBJ1-2; D remains ambiguous. The CDR3 runs to 12 residues. From germline, CDR1 is MNHEY and CDR2 SVGAGI. Trimming took 6 bases from V and 2 from J, leaving 7 bases between them.

The chain is built from TRBV5-4 and TRBJ1-2; tentative D call: TRBD1 (6 bases). This CDR3 comprises 15 residues. Per the germline V gene, CDR1 is SGHNT and CDR2 is YYREEE (reference sequence). Deletions cut 5 bases from V and 4 bases from J, with 18 bases between. The CDR3 here is CASRDRGAIIYGYTF. In DNA form, the CDR3 reads TGTGCCAGCAGGGATCGGGGGGCCATCATCTATGGCTACACCTTC.

The chain recombines TRBV27 with TRBJ2-1; possible D gene TRBD2, 5 bases. Germline CDR1 and CDR2: MNHEY and SMNVEV (reference sequence). The CDR3 contains 14 residues. V lost 2 bases, J lost 2 bases, and 7 bases lay in between. CDR3 sequence (DNA): TGTGCCAGCAGTTTAAGCGGCCCCTACAATGAGCAGTTCTTC. Its translation: CASSLSGPYNEQFF.

The genes are TRBV6-1 and TRBJ2-5; D unresolved. The V gene's germline CDR1 is MNHNS and CDR2 SASEGT. This CDR3 comprises 13 residues. V dropped 1 base and J dropped 3 bases, with 6 bases sitting between them. In DNA form, the CDR3 reads TGTGCCAGCAGTGAAGTGGCAGAAGAGACCCAGTACTTC. Protein: CASSEVAEETQYF.

The rearrangement uses TRBV4-1 and TRBJ2-5, with D possibly matching TRBD1 (6 bases). The V gene lost 1 base and the J gene lost 4 bases, with 10 bases spanning the gap. CDR3 size: 14 residues. Germline CDR1 MGHRA, CDR2 YSYEKL. The CDR3 bases are TGCGCCAGCAGCCAAGGGGGGCTAAGAGAGACCCAGTACTTC. Amino acid sequence: CASSQGGLRETQYF.

This clone has a single count. The chain carries TRBV2 and TRBJ2-7, with TRBD2 matching 7 bases. V shed 7 bases, J shed 6 bases, and the junction held 6 bases outside the gene matches. CDR3 size: 12 residues. Germline CDR1 reads SNHLY; CDR2 reads FYNNEI. The CDR3 bases are TGTGCCAGCACCTGGACTAGAGTCGAGCAGTACTTC. Protein: CASTWTRVEQYF.

The chain uses TRBV5-1 and TRBJ1-5; 12 bases line up with TRBD1. CDR3 size: 18 residues. V lost 0 bases and J lost 6; bases outside the gene matches: 10. Germline V CDR1 and CDR2: SGHRS, YFSETQ. The DNA for the CDR3 is TGCGCCAGCAGCTTGGCTCCGGGACAGGGGGCTCTGAGTCAGCCCCAGCATTTT. Translated: CASSLAPGQGALSQPQHF.

The V call is TRBV5-1, the J call TRBJ2-7, with 8 bases that match TRBD1. Germline V gene lookup returns CDR1 SGHRS and CDR2 YFSETQ. The length of the CDR3 is 14 residues. Trimming removed 5 bases from V and 3 bases from J; junction bases left unmatched: 7. CDR3 in DNA: TGCGCCAGCAGACAGCGGACAGGGTACTACGAGCAGTACTTC. It encodes CASRQRTGYYEQYF. The full variable domain, completed using reference TRBV5-1 and TRBJ2-7, is KAGVTQTPRYLIKTRGQQVTLSCSPISGHRSVSWYQQTPGQGLQFLFEYFSETQRNKGNFPGRFSGRQFSNSRSEMNVSTLELGDSALYLCASRQRTGYYEQYFGPGTRLTVT.

The CDR3 DNA reads as TGTGCCAGCAGTCCACAGGGGCGGGATGGCTACACCTTC. It specifies CASSPQGRDGYTF. J is TRBJ1-2 and V is TRBV6-1; 7 bases are shared with TRBD1. Germline CDR1 MNHNS, CDR2 SASEGT. This CDR3 is built from 13 residues. V was clipped by 5 bases and J by 6 bases; unmatched bases: 6.

This chain uses TRBV4-1 with TRBJ2-1; 8 nucleotides agree with TRBD2. Trimming cost V 2 bases and J 8 bases; bases outside gene matches: 14. Per germline, CDR1 MGHRA and CDR2 YSYEKL. The length of the CDR3 is 17 residues. This CDR3 is CASSQLPGLGKTDEQFF. CDR3 sequence (DNA): TGCGCCAGCAGCCAACTACCGGGACTAGGAAAGACGGATGAGCAGTTCTTC.

V gene TRBV27 combines with J gene TRBJ2-7; D is perhaps TRBD1 (5 bases). The CDR3 is made up of 15 amino acids. The germline gives CDR1 MNHEY, CDR2 SMNVEV (reference sequence). V lost 2 bases and J 5 bases, leaving 16 bases between the germline ends. The CDR3, as DNA: TGTGCCAGCAGTTTAAGGCAGGGTGGCAGAGACGAGCAGTACTTC. Protein product: CASSLRQGGRDEQYF.

The chain links TRBV6-1 to TRBJ2-2, with D perhaps matching TRBD2 (6 bases). The CDR3 spans 14 residues. V dropped 10 bases and J dropped 4 bases, with 16 bases sitting between them. Germline V CDR1 and CDR2: MNHNS, SASEGT. The CDR3 DNA follows: TGTGCCACTCGACTAGGTCTCAGCACCGGGGAGCTGTTTTTT. Amino acids: CATRLGLSTGELFF.